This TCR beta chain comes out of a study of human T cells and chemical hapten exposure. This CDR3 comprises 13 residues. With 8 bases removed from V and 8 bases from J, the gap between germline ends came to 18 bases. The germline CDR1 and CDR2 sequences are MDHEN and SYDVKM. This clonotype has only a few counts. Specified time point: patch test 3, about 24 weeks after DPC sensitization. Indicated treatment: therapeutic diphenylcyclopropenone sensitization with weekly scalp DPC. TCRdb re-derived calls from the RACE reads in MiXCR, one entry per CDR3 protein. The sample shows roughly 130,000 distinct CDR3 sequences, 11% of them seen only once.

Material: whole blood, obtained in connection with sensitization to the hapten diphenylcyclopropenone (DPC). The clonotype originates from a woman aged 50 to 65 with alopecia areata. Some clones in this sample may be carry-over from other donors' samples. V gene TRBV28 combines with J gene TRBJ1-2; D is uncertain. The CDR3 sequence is CASSSGDVGGYTF. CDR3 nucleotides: TGTGCCAGCTCTTCGGGAGATGTAGGAGGCTACACCTTC.